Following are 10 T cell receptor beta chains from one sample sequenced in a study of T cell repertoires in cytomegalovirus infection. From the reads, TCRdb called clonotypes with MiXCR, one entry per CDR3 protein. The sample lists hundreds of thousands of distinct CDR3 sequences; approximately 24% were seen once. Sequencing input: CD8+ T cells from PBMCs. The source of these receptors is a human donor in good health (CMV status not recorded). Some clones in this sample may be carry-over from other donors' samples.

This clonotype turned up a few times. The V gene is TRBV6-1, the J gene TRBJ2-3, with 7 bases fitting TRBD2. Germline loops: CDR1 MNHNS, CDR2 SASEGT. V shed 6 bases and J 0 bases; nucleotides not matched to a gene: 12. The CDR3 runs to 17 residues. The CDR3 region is CASSRAGGGVSTDTQYF. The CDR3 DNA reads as TGTGCCAGCAGCCGAGCTGGCGGGGGAGTTAGCACAGATACGCAGTATTTT.

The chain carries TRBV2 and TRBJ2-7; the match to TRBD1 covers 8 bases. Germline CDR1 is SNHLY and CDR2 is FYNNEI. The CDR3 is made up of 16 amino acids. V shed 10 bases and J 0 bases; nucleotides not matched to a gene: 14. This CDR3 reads CAISARGQGSSYEQYF. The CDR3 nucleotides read TGTGCCATTTCCGCCAGGGGGCAGGGGAGCTCCTACGAGCAGTACTTC.

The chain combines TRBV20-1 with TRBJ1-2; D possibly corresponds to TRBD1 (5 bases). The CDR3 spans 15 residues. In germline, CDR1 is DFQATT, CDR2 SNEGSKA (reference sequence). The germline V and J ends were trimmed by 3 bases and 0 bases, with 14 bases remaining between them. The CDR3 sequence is CSARGTDRANYGYTF. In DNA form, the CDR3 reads TGCAGTGCTAGGGGGACCGACAGAGCTAACTATGGCTACACCTTC.

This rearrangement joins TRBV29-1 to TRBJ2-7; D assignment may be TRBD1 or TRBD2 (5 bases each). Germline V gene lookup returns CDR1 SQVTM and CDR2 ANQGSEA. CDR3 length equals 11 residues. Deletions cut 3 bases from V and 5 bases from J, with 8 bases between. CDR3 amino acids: CSVDRDHEQYF. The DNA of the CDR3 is TGCAGCGTTGACAGGGACCACGAGCAGTACTTC.

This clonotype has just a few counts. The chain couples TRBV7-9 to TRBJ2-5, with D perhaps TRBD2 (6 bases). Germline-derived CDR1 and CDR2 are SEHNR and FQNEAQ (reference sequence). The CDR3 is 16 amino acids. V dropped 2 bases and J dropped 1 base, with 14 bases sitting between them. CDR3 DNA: TGTGCCAGCAGCTTAAAAGGAGGGAAGTCCCAAGAGACCCAGTACTTC. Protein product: CASSLKGGKSQETQYF.

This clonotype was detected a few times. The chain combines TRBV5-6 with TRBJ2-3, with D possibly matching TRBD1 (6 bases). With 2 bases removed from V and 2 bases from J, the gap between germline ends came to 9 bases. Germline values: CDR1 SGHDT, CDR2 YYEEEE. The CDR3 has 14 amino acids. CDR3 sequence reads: CASSLGGNTDTQYF. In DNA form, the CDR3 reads TGTGCCAGCAGCTTAGGGGGAAACACAGATACGCAGTATTTT.

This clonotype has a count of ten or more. CDR3 residues: CASSPEGTHYNEQFF. CDR3 in DNA: TGTGCCAGCAGCCCAGAGGGGACACACTACAATGAGCAGTTCTTC. The J gene is TRBJ2-1, the V gene TRBV7-2; D possibly corresponds to TRBD1 (6 bases). CDR3 length: 15 residues. Germline V gives CDR1 SGHTA, CDR2 FQGNSA. V lost 5 bases, J lost 3 bases, and 14 bases lay in between.

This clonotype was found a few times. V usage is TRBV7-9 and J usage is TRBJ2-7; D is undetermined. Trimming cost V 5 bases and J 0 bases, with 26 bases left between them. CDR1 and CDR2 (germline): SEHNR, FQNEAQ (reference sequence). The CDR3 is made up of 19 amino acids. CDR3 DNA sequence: TGTGCCAGCAGCGCGACCGCCGGACCGACACCGATGAGCTCCTACGAGCAGTACGTC. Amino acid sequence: CASSATAGPTPMSSYEQYV.

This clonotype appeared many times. CDR3 DNA: TGTGCCAGCAGCACCACCCGGAGTTACAATGAGCAGTTCTTC. It codes for CASSTTRSYNEQFF. J is TRBJ2-1 and V is TRBV7-6; no firm D call. Germline assignment: CDR1 SGHVS and CDR2 FNYEAQ. The CDR3 spans 14 residues. V dropped 5 bases and J dropped 4 bases, with 12 bases sitting between them.

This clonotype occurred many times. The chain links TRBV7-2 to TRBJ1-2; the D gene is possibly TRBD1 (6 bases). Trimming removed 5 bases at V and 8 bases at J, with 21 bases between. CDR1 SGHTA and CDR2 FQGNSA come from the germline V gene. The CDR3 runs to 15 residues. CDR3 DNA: TGTGCCAGCAGCCCGCAGGGGACCGGGGGTTGGGGCTACACCTTC. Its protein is CASSPQGTGGWGYTF. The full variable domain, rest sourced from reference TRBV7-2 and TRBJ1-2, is GAGVSQSPSNKVTEKGKDVELRCDPISGHTALYWYRQSLGQGLEFLIYFQGNSAPDKSGLPSDRFSAERTGGSVSTLTIQRTQQEDSAVYLCASSPQGTGGWGYTFGSGTRLTVV.